Each of the 31 T cell receptor beta chains below was sequenced from the same sample in a study of long-term antiretroviral therapy in people with HIV. The assay, immunoSEQ v3.0, was run at survey level. The protocol was immunoSEQ multiplex PCR, while the TCRdb copy is restricted to in-frame clones and leaves out a portion. Here the sample spans some 40,000 clones, about 85% being singletons. The material sequenced was unsorted PBMCs, taken 3.1 years after starting antiretroviral therapy. The receptor source for this set is a woman aged 45-60 years with HIV.

This clone was recorded a few times. V gene TRBV7-2 combines with J gene TRBJ2-2, with 7 bases lining up with TRBD2. There are 16 residues in the CDR3. CDR1 and CDR2 from the germline V gene are SGHTA and FQGNSA. The V gene end was trimmed by 6 bases and the J gene end by 4 bases; junction bases not matched to a gene: 11. The CDR3 protein is CASSWDYLRSTGELFF. In DNA form, the CDR3 reads TGTGCCAGCAGTTGGGACTATCTTCGGAGCACCGGGGAGCTGTTTTTT.

The chain links TRBV5-1 to TRBJ1-2; 8 bases match TRBD1. After removal of 0 bases from V and 6 bases from J, the junction contained 7 bases not matched to a gene. The CDR3 has 15 residues. Germline V gene lookup returns CDR1 SGHRS and CDR2 YFSETQ. CDR3 protein: CASSLVAGGVNGYTF. CDR3 in DNA: TGCGCCAGCAGCTTGGTAGCAGGGGGCGTAAATGGCTACACCTTC.

The chain carries TRBV30 and TRBJ1-1, with D perhaps matching TRBD1 (5 bases). Trimming took off 0 bases at V and 3 bases at J, with 11 bases between the two ends. The germline CDR1 and CDR2 sequences are GTSNPN and SVGIG (reference sequence). The CDR3 length is 14 residues. CDR3 residues: CAWSVTIGDTEAFF. In nucleotides, the CDR3 is TGTGCCTGGAGTGTAACTATAGGGGACACTGAAGCTTTCTTT.

The J gene is TRBJ2-7, the V gene TRBV2, with 9 bases that match TRBD1. J lost 5 bases, V lost 7 bases, and 6 bases had no gene match. The germline CDR1 and CDR2 sequences are SNHLY and FYNNEI. There are 13 residues in the CDR3. The CDR3 is CASTRDRGDEQYF. CDR3 sequence (DNA): TGTGCCAGCACCCGAGACAGGGGGGACGAGCAGTACTTC.

This chain joins TRBV12-5 and TRBJ2-2; the D is unclear. CDR3 length equals 14 residues. The germline gives CDR1 LGHNT, CDR2 FRNRAP. V shed 3 bases and J shed 6 bases, with 11 bases lying between them. The DNA of the CDR3 is TGTGCTAGTGGTTTCCTTGGTGGTTCCGGGGAGCTGTTTTTT. Translated: CASGFLGGSGELFF.

This clone has just one count. This rearrangement joins TRBV5-1 to TRBJ2-3, with a tentative D call TRBD1 (6 bases). This CDR3 is built from 14 residues. Trimming pared 5 bases from V and 2 bases from J, leaving 12 bases between. Germline V gene lookup returns CDR1 SGHRS and CDR2 YFSETQ. CDR3 nucleotide sequence: TGCGCCAGCAGGCCAGGGGTATTCACAGATACGCAGTATTTT. Protein product: CASRPGVFTDTQYF. The full variable domain, in which reference TRBV5-1 and TRBJ2-3 provide the parts outside the CDR3, is KAGVTQTPRYLIKTRGQQVTLSCSPISGHRSVSWYQQTPGQGLQFLFEYFSETQRNKGNFPGRFSGRQFSNSRSEMNVSTLELGDSALYLCASRPGVFTDTQYFGPGTRLTVL.

The chain links TRBV30 to TRBJ1-6; 9 bases agree with TRBD1. Germline V gives CDR1 GTSNPN, CDR2 SVGIG (reference sequence). The CDR3 runs 15 residues. Trimming cost V 2 bases and J 9 bases; bases outside gene matches: 8. CDR3 amino acids: CAWSKVGQGISPLHF. CDR3 nucleotide sequence: TGTGCCTGGAGTAAGGTTGGACAGGGGATTTCACCCCTCCACTTT.

This chain uses TRBV4-3 with TRBJ2-2; 9 positions match TRBD2. The V gene's germline CDR1 is LGHNA and CDR2 YSLEER. V dropped 0 bases and J dropped 4; count of bases not matched to a gene: 6. The CDR3 sequence is 17 residues long. CDR3 nucleotides: TGCGCCAGCAGCCAAGATGTCCCTAGCGGGGTCACCGGGGAGCTGTTTTTT. Translated, it gives CASSQDVPSGVTGELFF.

Here the CDR3 DNA reads TGTGCCAGCAGCTTATGGGTAGCCTCTGCGCAGTATTTT. This codes for CASSLWVASAQYF. This chain uses TRBV7-6 with TRBJ2-3; the D is unclear. CDR1 is SGHVS and CDR2 is FNYEAQ in the germline V gene. This CDR3 comprises 13 residues. The V end was cut by 2 bases, the J end by 10 bases, with 13 bases between.

The DNA of the CDR3 is TGTGCCAGCTCCCTGTCCAGGGACGACGAGCAGTACTTC. It is translated as CASSLSRDDEQYF. The chain uses TRBV18 and TRBJ2-7; D possibly matches TRBD1 or TRBD2 (5 bases each). The V and J ends lost 6 bases and 5 bases respectively, with 14 bases between them. The germline V gene encodes CDR1 KGHSH and CDR2 LQKENI. The CDR3 totals 13 residues.

The chain combines TRBV7-9 with TRBJ2-5, with D perhaps being TRBD1 or TRBD2 (5 bases each). CDR1 SEHNR and CDR2 FQNEAQ come from the germline V gene (reference sequence). The CDR3 contains 14 residues. The V and J ends lost 8 bases and 5 bases respectively, with 18 bases between them. For the CDR3, the DNA is TGTGCCAGCGGCCCCCGGGGACCGGGGGAGACCCAGTACTTC. Translating gives CASGPRGPGETQYF.

This sequence joins TRBV6-6 and TRBJ2-7; D remains ambiguous. The CDR3 sequence is 13 residues long. Trimming removed 0 bases from V and 0 bases from J, with 3 bases in between. Germline V CDR1 and CDR2: MNHNY, SVGAGI (reference sequence). DNA for the CDR3: TGTGCCAGCAGTTACTCGGCCTCCTACGAGCAGTACTTC. The encoded protein is CASSYSASYEQYF.

This chain connects TRBV19 to TRBJ1-6, with D possibly TRBD1 on 5 matching bases. Germline V CDR1 and CDR2: LNHDA, SQIVND (reference sequence). Trimming took 3 bases from V and 4 from J, leaving 10 bases between them. The CDR3 has 15 amino acids. The CDR3 is CASSMTELYNSPLHF. CDR3 nucleotide sequence: TGTGCCAGTAGTATGACAGAGCTGTATAATTCACCCCTCCACTTT.

The gene calls are TRBV19 and TRBJ2-6; D remains ambiguous. CDR3 length: 15 residues. Trimming took 3 bases from V and 0 from J, leaving 6 bases between them. The germline V gene encodes CDR1 LNHDA and CDR2 SQIVND (reference sequence). The CDR3, as DNA: TGTGCCAGTAGTATCCTCCACTCTGGGGCCAACGTCCTGACTTTC. Translated: CASSILHSGANVLTF. Complete variable domain (other parts from reference TRBV19 and TRBJ2-6): DGGITQSPKYLFRKEGQNVTLSCEQNLNHDAMYWYRQDPGQGLRLIYYSQIVNDFQKGDIAEGYSVSREKKESFPLTVTSAQKNPTAFYLCASSILHSGANVLTFGAGSRLTVL.

The V and J genes are TRBV2 and TRBJ2-5; a weak D match, TRBD1 (6 bases). Trimming stripped 5 bases from V and 4 bases from J, with 17 bases between. Germline CDR1 and CDR2: SNHLY and FYNNEI. This CDR3 region has 15 residues. CDR3 sequence reads: CASSLLRGTSETQYF. Here the CDR3 DNA reads TGTGCCAGCAGTCTACTCAGGGGCACGTCAGAGACCCAGTACTTC.

The chain recombines TRBV10-3 with TRBJ2-3; perhaps TRBD2 as D (6 bases). From germline, CDR1 is ENHRY and CDR2 SYGVKD. This CDR3 has 12 residues. Deletions cut 10 bases from V and 3 bases from J, with 11 bases between. CDR3 in DNA: TGTGCCAACGGGGGTGGGACAGATACGCAGTATTTT. It yields the protein CANGGGTDTQYF.

The chain combines TRBV11-1 with TRBJ1-4; D not certain. In germline, CDR1 is SGHAT, CDR2 FQDESV (reference sequence). The V gene lost 7 bases and the J gene lost 4 bases, with 7 bases spanning the gap. The CDR3 runs 12 residues. CDR3 residues: CASTNNNEKLFF. Here the CDR3 DNA reads TGTGCCAGCACGAATAATAATGAAAAACTGTTTTTT.

The chain has TRBV9 and TRBJ1-5; 11 bases align to TRBD1. V shed 3 bases and J 6 bases; nucleotides not matched to a gene: 5. The CDR3 consists of 15 residues. The V gene's germline CDR1 is SGDLS and CDR2 YYNGEE. CDR3 sequence reads: CASSAGTGGSQPQHF. The CDR3 nucleotides read TGTGCCAGCAGCGCAGGGACAGGGGGGTCTCAGCCCCAGCATTTT. The full variable domain, rest sourced from reference TRBV9 and TRBJ1-5, is DSGVTQTPKHLITATGQRVTLRCSPRSGDLSVYWYQQSLDQGLQFLIQYYNGEERAKGNILERFSAQQFPDLHSELNLSSLELGDSALYFCASSAGTGGSQPQHFGDGTRLSIL.

The chain employs TRBV21-1 and TRBJ1-1. TRBV21-1 is described as a pseudogene. The CDR3 covers 10 residues. The DNA for the CDR3 is TGTGCCAGCAGCAAAGAGTACGCTTTCTTT. Amino acids: CASSKEYAFF.

V is TRBV30 and J is TRBJ1-2; D remains unclear. Germline V gives CDR1 GTSNPN, CDR2 SVGIG (reference sequence). This CDR3 spans 13 amino acids. Trimming shortened V by 4 bases and J by 4 bases, and 13 bases separated the two germline ends. As DNA, the CDR3 is TGTGCCTGGAATGCGCAGGCTACCTATGGCTACACCTTC. This encodes CAWNAQATYGYTF.

V gene TRBV6-5 combines with J gene TRBJ1-1; the D is unclear. The CDR3 is 13 amino acids. Germline lookup yields CDR1 MNHEY and CDR2 SVGAGI. The V end lost 5 bases, the J end lost 1 base, and 8 bases lay between the germline ends. The CDR3 nucleotides read TGTGCCAGCAGTCGCCGGGCGAACACTGAAGCTTTCTTT. Amino acids: CASSRRANTEAFF.

V usage is TRBV21-1 and J usage is TRBJ1-5; TRBD1 is the table's D call and was not checked against the DNA. TRBV21-1 is a recognized pseudogene. This CDR3 region has 14 residues. CDR3 nucleotides: TGTGCCAGCAGCACACAAACAGGGGGTGAGCCCCAGCATTTT. This codes for CASSTQTGGEPQHF.

The chain joins TRBV4-1 to TRBJ1-3, with D possibly being TRBD1 (5 bases). Between the trimmed V and J ends, which lost 4 bases and 0 bases, there was a span of 19 bases. CDR3 length: 18 amino acids. Germline CDR1 is MGHRA and CDR2 is YSYEKL. CDR3 DNA sequence: TGCGCCAGCAGCCTTGGGACGGTCGTGCCCCTCTCTGGAAACACCATATATTTT. It specifies CASSLGTVVPLSGNTIYF.

This rearrangement joins TRBV6-1 to TRBJ1-2, with 10 bases lining up with TRBD1. Trimming took 1 base from V and 6 from J; bases not matched to a gene: 5. Germline CDR1 and CDR2: MNHNS and SASEGT. The CDR3 has 15 residues. CDR3 sequence reads: CASSEGQDRGNGYTF. The CDR3 nucleotides are TGTGCCAGCAGTGAAGGGCAGGACAGGGGGAATGGCTACACCTTC.

In DNA, the CDR3 is TGTGCCAGCAGCTTGGACGGCGGTGATAATCAGCCCCAGCATTTT. Protein: CASSLDGGDNQPQHF. The J gene is TRBJ1-5, the V gene TRBV7-2, with D unresolved. Germline V gene lookup returns CDR1 SGHTA and CDR2 FQGNSA. Trimming left V 3 bases short and J 4 bases short, with 13 bases between. The CDR3 loop spans 15 amino acids.

This chain uses TRBV2 with TRBJ2-5, with D possibly being TRBD1 (5 bases). Germline assignment: CDR1 SNHLY and CDR2 FYNNEI. CDR3 length: 12 residues. Deletions cut 5 bases from V and 3 bases from J, with 7 bases between. For the CDR3, the DNA is TGTGCCAGCAGTCAACAGGAAGAGACCCAGTACTTC. Residues: CASSQQEETQYF.

The rearrangement uses TRBV6-6 and TRBJ1-6, with 7 bases aligning to TRBD1. Germline CDR1 and CDR2: MNHNY and SVGAGI (reference sequence). The CDR3 spans 15 residues. With 4 bases clipped from V and 5 bases from J, the junction kept 5 bases outside the gene matches. The CDR3: CASSLGGQNNSPLHF. The CDR3 DNA is TGTGCCAGCAGTTTGGGGGGACAGAATAATTCACCCCTCCACTTT.

The chain carries TRBV7-6 and TRBJ2-6; 10 nucleotides align to TRBD1. Germline trimming cut 5 bases from V and 9 bases from J; bases unmatched to any gene: 4. This CDR3 spans 14 amino acids. CDR1 and CDR2 (germline): SGHVS, FNYEAQ. CDR3 in amino acids: CASSLDRGNNVLTF. CDR3 sequence (DNA): TGTGCCAGCAGCCTGGACAGGGGGAACAACGTCCTGACTTTC.

The V call is TRBV25-1, the J call TRBJ1-3; D is undetermined. This CDR3 spans 12 amino acids. Germline assignment: CDR1 MGHDK and CDR2 SYGVNS. V was trimmed by 4 bases and J by 8 bases, leaving 9 bases between them. The CDR3 loop is CASSAGMDTIYF. DNA for the CDR3: TGTGCCAGCAGTGCGGGGATGGACACCATATATTTT. Together with reference TRBV25-1 and TRBJ1-3, the CDR3 gives the full variable domain: EADIYQTPRYLVIGTGKKITLECSQTMGHDKMYWYQQDPGMELHLIHYSYGVNSTEKGDLSSESTVSRIRTEHFPLTLESARPSHTSQYLCASSAGMDTIYFGEGSWLTVV.

The rearrangement uses TRBV29-1 and TRBJ2-7; perhaps TRBD1 as D (7 bases). The V gene's germline CDR1 is SQVTM and CDR2 ANQGSEA. Trimming shortened V by 4 bases and J by 3 bases, and 19 bases separated the two germline ends. The CDR3 has 15 residues. The CDR3 bases are TGCAGCGTTGTCACACGGAGGGACAGTCACTACGAGCAGTACTTC. Translation gives CSVVTRRDSHYEQYF.

The chain uses TRBV27 and TRBJ1-1, with D unclear. Germline values: CDR1 MNHEY, CDR2 SMNVEV (reference sequence). The length of the CDR3 is 13 residues. V shed 2 bases and J shed 4 bases, with 8 bases lying between them. CDR3 region: CASSLGSSTEAFF. CDR3 nucleotides: TGTGCCAGCAGTTTAGGCAGCAGCACTGAAGCTTTCTTT.